What follows describes a single TCR beta chain. Sequencing was performed with immunoSEQ multiplex PCR; in TCRdb, only in-frame clones are kept and a portion is missing. The data show 200,000 to 300,000 clones, roughly 83% seen once. The V end lost 7 bases, the J end lost 4 bases, and 13 bases lay between the germline ends. CDR3 length: 13 residues. Germline CDR1 is MNHEY and CDR2 is SVGAGI. These data belong to a study of blood T cell repertoires in COVID-19. Overall study context: The United States, Italy and Spain were the sources of the acute and convalescent COVID-19 samples.

Source material: peripheral blood. The source of this sequence is a woman aged 80 or older with acute or convalescent COVID-19. This chain connects TRBV6-5 to TRBJ1-1; possibly TRBD1 for D (5 bases). The CDR3 protein is CASTKGAATEAFF. The CDR3 DNA sequence: TGTGCCAGCACCAAAGGGGCGGCCACTGAAGCTTTCTTT.